Included here is one TCR beta chain sequence, with context. The antigen is unknown. Libraries were prepared by immunoSEQ multiplex PCR; TCRdb keeps only in-frame clonotypes and omits some of them. The sample yields about 79,000 clones, over 70% seen once. J was trimmed by 10 bases and V by 3 bases; bases with no gene match: 10. CDR3 length: 15 amino acids. Germline CDR1 and CDR2: SGHTA and FQGNSA. These data come from a study of OX40 agonist ivuxolimab in advanced cancers. Study-level information: Patients received ivuxolimab, an agonistic anti-OX40 (CD134) antibody. Patients enrolled in dose escalation were diagnosed with hepatocellular carcinoma, melanoma, renal cell or head and neck cancer. Three patients, one with hepatocellular carcinoma and two with cutaneous melanoma, responded partially. Study-level points and caveats: Among T cells, CD8+ cells averaged more expanded clones than CD4+ cells.

The gene calls are TRBV7-2 and TRBJ2-1, with TRBD2 matching over 9 bases. This clonotype was obtained from an adult with an advanced solid tumor such as melanoma, head and neck, liver or kidney cancer. The sample in question was CD4+ or CD8+ T cells sorted from blood, obtained in a trial of the OX40 agonist ivuxolimab. The CDR3 DNA reads TGTGCCAGCAGCTTTTGGGTAGCGGGAGCTGGCGAGCAGTTCTTC. Its translation: CASSFWVAGAGEQFF. The whole variable domain, filled in from reference TRBV7-2 and TRBJ2-1, reads GAGVSQSPSNKVTEKGKDVELRCDPISGHTALYWYRQSLGQGLEFLIYFQGNSAPDKSGLPSDRFSAERTGGSVSTLTIQRTQQEDSAVYLCASSFWVAGAGEQFFGPGTRLTVL.